The TCR beta chain under discussion was sequenced for a study of cytomegalovirus exposure and HLA in healthy donors. The germline V gene encodes CDR1 SGHNT and CDR2 YYREEE (reference sequence). This CDR3 has 13 residues. Trimming removed 6 bases from V and 7 bases from J; junction bases left unmatched: 7. This clone has just one count. Amplification used 60 Vbeta primers and 13 Jbeta primers. Profiling relied on immunoSEQ multiplex PCR, and the TCRdb table lists in-frame clones only, not all of them. The sample has 130,000 or so clones, roughly 80% seen once. This TCR was sampled from a female donor in good health and CMV-seronegative. The J gene is TRBJ2-7, the V gene TRBV5-4; 10 bases agree with TRBD1. The sample comprised PBMCs. The CDR3: CASKDRGRSEQYF. CDR3 DNA: TGTGCCAGCAAAGACAGGGGGCGTAGTGAGCAGTACTTC.